The 2 T cell receptor beta chains given below trace back to one sample, sequenced in a study of blood T cells in healthy people across ages. Primers used in a second PCR of about 7 to 12 cycles were a sample-barcoded 5' primer and a J-beta primer mix. Using its own MiXCR run on the 5' RACE reads, TCRdb lists one record per CDR3 protein. The data hold 1.4 million or so distinct CDR3 sequences, with 40% to 45% observed a single time. The sequenced material came from blood. These receptors were taken from a woman aged 18-35 years in good health.

This sequence joins TRBV29-1 and TRBJ2-4; 9 positions agree with TRBD2. TRBJ2-7 matches the DNA end more closely, so the J call is doubtful. In germline, CDR1 is SQVTM, CDR2 ANQGSEA. The CDR3 length is 13 residues. The CDR3 reads CSAKTSGGSEQYF. CDR3 sequence (DNA): TGCAGCGCTAAGACTAGCGGAGGGAGCGAGCAGTACTTC.

V is TRBV7-2 and J is TRBJ2-2; D is unresolved. The CDR3 consists of 13 residues. Per the germline V gene, CDR1 is SGHTA and CDR2 is FQGNSA. V gave up 3 bases and J gave up 8 bases, with 10 bases separating them. CDR3 sequence (DNA): TGTGCCAGCAGCTTCTCGACTGGAGGGGAGCTGTTTTTT. Protein product: CASSFSTGGELFF. The full variable domain, its missing parts supplied by reference TRBV7-2 and TRBJ2-2, is GAGVSQSPSNKVTEKGKDVELRCDPISGHTALYWYRQSLGQGLEFLIYFQGNSAPDKSGLPSDRFSAERTGGSVSTLTIQRTQQEDSAVYLCASSFSTGGELFFGEGSRLTVL.